This T cell receptor (beta chain) was profiled in a study of spatial heterogeneity in lung cancer. Study details: Donors were some 72 untreated early-stage non-small cell lung cancer patients.

Study findings and constraints: The study found ubiquitous expanded tumor TCRs in blood more at resection than follow-up.

TCRdb fed the 5' RACE reads into MiXCR, producing one record per CDR3 protein. The sample has 50,000 or so distinct CDR3 sequences, roughly 10% seen once. V shed 2 bases and J shed 0 bases, with 14 bases lying between them. The CDR3 extends over 17 amino acids. The germline CDR1 and CDR2 sequences are SGHTA and FQGNSA. The time point: blood at routine non-recurrence follow-up after resection. Tumor, nontumor lung or frozen PBMC supplied whole RNA, sequenced without sorting. This clonotype was detected many times. Its antigen remains unidentified. Material: PBMCs, obtained at follow-up. The chain couples TRBV7-2 to TRBJ1-5; TRBD1 is a possible D gene (5 bases). This clonotype was obtained from a male donor with early-stage non-small cell lung cancer. The CDR3 spells CASSLSIRGSSNQPQHF. The DNA for the CDR3 is TGTGCCAGCAGCTTATCTATCCGGGGCAGTAGCAATCAGCCCCAGCATTTT.